This TCR beta chain was sequenced in a study of T cell changes during pregnancy in multiple sclerosis. The V end lost 2 bases, the J end lost 3 bases, and 10 bases lay between the germline ends. The CDR3 spans 14 residues. Germline V gives CDR1 SNHLY, CDR2 FYNNEI. The table came from immunoSEQ multiplex PCR; TCRdb's copy has only in-frame clones and leaves some out. The sample has approximately 130,000 clones; 93% are singletons. The sample here was peripheral blood, taken before pregnancy. The chain joins TRBV2 to TRBJ1-1; a weak D match, TRBD1 (5 bases). The source of this sequence is a female donor with multiple sclerosis, enrolled in a pregnancy study. This CDR3 reads CASSEQGRDTEAFF. CDR3 coding DNA: TGTGCCAGCAGTGAACAGGGCAGGGACACTGAAGCTTTCTTT.